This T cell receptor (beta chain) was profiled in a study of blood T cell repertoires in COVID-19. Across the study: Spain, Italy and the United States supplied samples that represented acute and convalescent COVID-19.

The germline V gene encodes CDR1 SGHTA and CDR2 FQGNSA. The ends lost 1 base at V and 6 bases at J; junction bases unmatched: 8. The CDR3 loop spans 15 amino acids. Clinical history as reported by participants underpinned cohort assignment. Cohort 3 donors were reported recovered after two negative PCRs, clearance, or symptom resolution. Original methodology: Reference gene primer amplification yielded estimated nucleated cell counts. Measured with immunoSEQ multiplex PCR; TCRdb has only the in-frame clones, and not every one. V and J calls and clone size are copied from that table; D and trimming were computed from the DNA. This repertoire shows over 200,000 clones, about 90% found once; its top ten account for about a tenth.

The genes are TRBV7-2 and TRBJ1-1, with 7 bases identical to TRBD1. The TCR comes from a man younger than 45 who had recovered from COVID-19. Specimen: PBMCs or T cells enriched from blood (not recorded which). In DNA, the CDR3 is TGTGCCAGCAGCTTAGGTGCAGGGGGGTACTCTGAAGCTTTCTTT. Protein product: CASSLGAGGYSEAFF. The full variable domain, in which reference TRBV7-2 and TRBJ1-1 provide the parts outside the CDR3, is GAGVSQSPSNKVTEKGKDVELRCDPISGHTALYWYRQSLGQGLEFLIYFQGNSAPDKSGLPSDRFSAERTGGSVSTLTIQRTQQEDSAVYLCASSLGAGGYSEAFFGQGTRLTVV.